A single sample is the source of the 24 T cell receptor beta chains below, sequenced in a study of blood T cell repertoires in COVID-19. Generated by immunoSEQ multiplex PCR, the TCRdb table keeps only in-frame clones and is missing some. The sample records 150,000 or so clones, roughly 78% being singletons. What was sequenced was peripheral blood. The receptor set was obtained from a human donor with acute or convalescent COVID-19. The donor label of this sample is uncertain.

The genes are TRBV11-3 and TRBJ2-2; D gene uncertain. The V gene lost 5 bases and the J gene lost 1 base, with 8 bases spanning the gap. The CDR3 runs to 14 residues. Looked up from germline, CDR1 is SGHNT and CDR2 is YENEEA. The CDR3 sequence: CASSPRLNTGELFF. The DNA for the CDR3 is TGTGCCAGCAGCCCCCGACTGAACACCGGGGAGCTGTTTTTT.

This clone was detected only a few times. J is TRBJ2-1 and V is TRBV19, with 8 nucleotides matching TRBD1. Germline V gene lookup returns CDR1 LNHDA and CDR2 SQIVND (reference sequence). This CDR3 has 15 amino acids. V dropped 2 bases and J dropped 5; count of bases not matched to a gene: 5. CDR3 DNA sequence: TGTGCCAGTAGTATACAGGGGGCGGCGGACAATGAGCAGTTCTTC. This sequence encodes CASSIQGAADNEQFF.

The chain combines TRBV5-3 with TRBJ2-1; TRBD2 aligns across 7 bases. TRBV5-3 is recorded as an ORF, its role being uncertain. This CDR3 spans 14 amino acids. CDR3 in DNA: TGTGCTCCCGAAGGGCTAGCGGTATACAATGAGCAGTTCTTC. Protein sequence: CAPEGLAVYNEQFF.

This chain joins TRBV12-3 or TRBV12-4 and TRBJ2-3; possibly TRBD2 for D (5 bases). The V gene lost 3 bases and the J gene lost 6 bases, with 7 bases spanning the gap. The length of the CDR3 is 12 residues. The chain's CDR3 is CASSFGEDTQYF. CDR3 sequence (DNA): TGTGCCAGCAGTTTCGGGGAGGATACGCAGTATTTT.

J is TRBJ1-2 and V is TRBV2; D possibly corresponds to TRBD1 (6 bases). CDR1 and CDR2 (germline): SNHLY, FYNNEI. V was shortened by 7 bases and J by 4 bases, with 10 bases between the two germline ends. CDR3 size: 12 residues. CDR3: CASTRGSYGYTF. The CDR3 DNA follows: TGTGCCAGCACCAGGGGATCCTATGGCTACACCTTC. Supplemented by reference TRBV2 and TRBJ1-2, the full variable domain reads EPEVTQTPSHQVTQMGQEVILRCVPISNHLYFYWYRQILGQKVEFLVSFYNNEISEKSEIFDDQFSVERPDGSNFTLKIRSTKLEDSAMYFCASTRGSYGYTFGSGTRLTVV.

The chain carries TRBV5-6 and TRBJ1-1; D gene uncertain. Germline V gene lookup returns CDR1 SGHDT and CDR2 YYEEEE. V lost 2 bases, J lost 5 bases, and 4 bases lay in between. The CDR3 consists of 11 residues. CDR3 in amino acids: CASSFLTEAFF. DNA of the CDR3: TGTGCCAGCAGCTTCCTAACTGAAGCTTTCTTT.

About this clone: At one end, the junction sequence differs from germline, possibly due to a read error. J is TRBJ2-5 and V is TRBV7-9; D is perhaps TRBD2 (6 bases). The CDR3 is 14 amino acids. The germline V gene encodes CDR1 SEHNR and CDR2 FQNEAQ (reference sequence). Here the CDR3 reads CASSANVGGEAQYF. CDR3 bases: TGTGCCAGCAGCGCGAATGTGGGGGGAGAGGCCCAGTACTTC. The whole variable domain, filled in from reference TRBV7-9 and TRBJ2-5, reads DTGVSQNPRHKITKRGQNVTFRCDPISEHNRLYWYRQTLGQGPEFLTYFQNEAQLEKSRLLSDRFSAERPKGSFSTLEIQRTEQGDSAMYLCASSANVGGEAQYFGPGTRLLVL.

The chain has TRBV30 and TRBJ1-1; D is possibly TRBD1 (6 bases). The CDR3 extends over 15 amino acids. CDR1 is GTSNPN, CDR2 SVGIG, per germline (reference sequence). Between the trimmed V and J ends, which lost 2 bases and 5 bases, there was a span of 18 bases. The CDR3 DNA sequence: TGTGCCTGGAGTCCCCTCGTTGGGGGCGGGACTGAAGCTTTCTTT. Translated, it gives CAWSPLVGGGTEAFF.

The rearrangement links TRBV11-2 to TRBJ2-2, with TRBD2 identical over 12 bases. CDR1 and CDR2 (germline): SGHAT, FQNNGV. The CDR3 loop spans 16 amino acids. Trimming at V came to 5 bases and at J to 1 base, leaving 2 bases not matched to a gene. This chain's CDR3 is CASSLTSGGNTGELFF. The CDR3 nucleotides read TGTGCCAGCAGCCTGACTAGCGGGGGGAACACCGGGGAGCTGTTTTTT.

The chain is built from TRBV6-6 and TRBJ2-5; a possible D gene is TRBD1 (5 bases). There are 16 residues in the CDR3. Trimming took 6 bases from V and 0 from J, leaving 17 bases between them. In germline, CDR1 is MNHNY, CDR2 SVGAGI (reference sequence). The CDR3 here is CASRTGQRQNQETQYF. CDR3 bases: TGTGCCAGCAGGACCGGACAACGCCAGAACCAAGAGACCCAGTACTTC.

In its sample, this clone was seen a few times. The chain employs TRBV3-1 (or the pseudogene TRBV3-2) and TRBJ1-2; 7 nucleotides match TRBD1. The junction had 8 bases not matched to a gene; V was cut back by 4 bases and J by 0 bases. Germline CDR1 and CDR2: LGHDT and YNNKEL (reference sequence). This CDR3 spans 16 amino acids. DNA of the CDR3: TGTGCCAGCAGCCGGCGGGGACAGACAGCTAACTATGGCTACACCTTC. Translation: CASSRRGQTANYGYTF.

This clone appeared a single time. The CDR3 DNA reads TGTGCCAGCGCTCCGGGAGCCTACTATGGCTACACCTTC. It codes for CASAPGAYYGYTF. This chain uses TRBV2 with TRBJ1-2; D gene ambiguous. The CDR3 length is 13 residues. Germline lookup yields CDR1 SNHLY and CDR2 FYNNEI. V lost 8 bases and J lost 3, with 13 bases in between.

The chain has TRBV4-2 and TRBJ2-5; 9 bases agree with TRBD2. Germline trimming cut 0 bases from V and 4 bases from J; bases unmatched to any gene: 6. The CDR3 runs to 16 residues. Per the germline V gene, CDR1 is LGHNA and CDR2 is YNFKEQ. Written as DNA, the CDR3 is TGTGCCAGCAGCCAAGAGAGGGGAGCGGGGGGAGAGACCCAGTACTTC. It codes for CASSQERGAGGETQYF.

The chain links TRBV6-1 to TRBJ1-4; the D is unclear. Germline-derived CDR1 and CDR2 are MNHNS and SASEGT. The CDR3 extends over 15 amino acids. V was pared by 7 bases and J by 8 bases, with 20 bases between. CDR3 residues: CASTPSWVAGEKLFF. The CDR3 DNA reads as TGTGCCAGCACTCCCAGTTGGGTAGCGGGGGAAAAACTGTTTTTT.

This clone has more than one count but fewer than ten. The genes are TRBV12-5 and TRBJ2-2; D is unresolved. Germline V gives CDR1 LGHNT, CDR2 FRNRAP. CDR3 length equals 16 residues. Between the trimmed V and J ends, which lost 1 base and 1 base, there was a span of 10 bases. The CDR3 region has the DNA TGTGCTAGTGGTTTGGCCCGACATCTGAACACCGGGGAGCTGTTTTTT. Translated: CASGLARHLNTGELFF.

The chain is built from TRBV6-5 and TRBJ1-4, with 9 bases that match TRBD1. The CDR3 length is 14 residues. The germline CDR1 and CDR2 sequences are MNHEY and SVGAGI. The trim removed 4 bases at V and 8 bases at J, leaving 5 bases unmatched. This CDR3 is CASSWTGDKEKLFF. Written as DNA, the CDR3 is TGTGCCAGCAGTTGGACAGGGGATAAGGAAAAACTGTTTTTT.

The chain combines TRBV7-9 with TRBJ1-1; the D gene is possibly TRBD1 (6 bases). V dropped 1 base and J dropped 8 bases, with 17 bases sitting between them. The CDR3 consists of 15 residues. Germline CDR1 reads SEHNR; CDR2 reads FQNEAQ (reference sequence). The CDR3: CASSLGRTETREAFF. The CDR3 bases are TGTGCCAGCAGCTTAGGGAGGACAGAGACGAGGGAAGCTTTCTTT.

The V and J genes are TRBV7-2 and TRBJ2-3; 9 nucleotides agree with TRBD2. Germline values: CDR1 SGHTA, CDR2 FQGNSA. J gave up 6 bases and V 10 bases, and 5 bases lay outside the gene matches. The CDR3 runs 12 residues. The CDR3, as DNA: TGTGCCACTAGCGGGGCTGGGGATACGCAGTATTTT. Its translation is CATSGAGDTQYF. Together with reference TRBV7-2 and TRBJ2-3, the CDR3 gives the full variable domain: GAGVSQSPSNKVTEKGKDVELRCDPISGHTALYWYRQSLGQGLEFLIYFQGNSAPDKSGLPSDRFSAERTGGSVSTLTIQRTQQEDSAVYLCATSGAGDTQYFGPGTRLTVL.

The chain carries TRBV6-5 and TRBJ1-1; 8 nucleotides align to TRBD1. Germline loops: CDR1 MNHEY, CDR2 SVGAGI. The trim removed 7 bases at V and 6 bases at J, leaving 7 bases unmatched. The CDR3 is 13 residues long. The CDR3 bases are TGTGCCAGCACCGACCCGGACAGGGCTGAAGCTTTCTTT. This codes for CASTDPDRAEAFF.

This clone was seen only a few times. The chain employs TRBV30 and TRBJ2-1, with 8 nucleotides matching TRBD2. Germline CDR1 is GTSNPN and CDR2 is SVGIG (reference sequence). This CDR3 contains 14 residues. V lost 5 bases to trimming and J lost 4 bases; unmatched junction nucleotides: 7. The CDR3 spells CAWRTRGGYNEQFF. DNA for the CDR3: TGTGCCTGGCGGACCCGGGGGGGTTACAATGAGCAGTTCTTC. Full variable domain (missing parts from reference TRBV30 and TRBJ2-1): SQTIHQWPATLVQPVGSPLSLECTVEGTSNPNLYWYRQAAGRGLQLLFYSVGIGQISSEVPQNLSASRPQDRQFILSSKKLLLSDSGFYLCAWRTRGGYNEQFFGPGTRLTVL.

The genes are TRBV2 and TRBJ2-2, with D perhaps TRBD2 (5 bases). Germline CDR1 is SNHLY and CDR2 is FYNNEI. Trimming pared 5 bases from V and 1 base from J, leaving 11 bases between. The length of the CDR3 is 15 residues. The DNA for the CDR3 is TGTGCCAGCAGTTGGCTTACTAGGAACACCGGGGAGCTGTTTTTT. This codes for CASSWLTRNTGELFF.

This sequence joins TRBV10-3 and TRBJ2-3, with 9 bases fitting TRBD1. V shed 3 bases and J 4 bases; nucleotides not matched to a gene: 5. The CDR3 length is 15 residues. Germline V gene data show CDR1 as ENHRY and CDR2 as SYGVKD. The CDR3 DNA sequence: TGTGCCATCAGTGAAGGGACAGGGTCCCCAGATACGCAGTATTTT. This encodes CAISEGTGSPDTQYF.

V gene TRBV10-3 combines with J gene TRBJ2-2; 11 bases agree with TRBD2. Germline loops: CDR1 ENHRY, CDR2 SYGVKD. The CDR3 runs to 17 residues. J was trimmed by 0 bases and V by 7 bases; bases with no gene match: 7. CDR3 sequence (DNA): TGTGCCATCAAAATCCTAGCGGGGGGCACGAACACCGGGGAGCTGTTTTTT. Translated: CAIKILAGGTNTGELFF.

This chain connects TRBV19 to TRBJ1-4, with TRBD1 matching over 7 bases. Germline trimming cut 8 bases from V and 8 bases from J; bases unmatched to any gene: 8. Germline CDR1 LNHDA, CDR2 SQIVND (reference sequence). This CDR3 is built from 13 residues. CDR3 DNA sequence: TGTGCCAGTGGACAGGCCCCGGGGGAAAAACTGTTTTTT. It translates to CASGQAPGEKLFF.